Sequencing of this TCR beta chain was carried out in a study of cytomegalovirus exposure and HLA in healthy donors. In the PCR, 60 Vbeta and 13 Jbeta primers were used. TCRdb's table, derived via immunoSEQ multiplex PCR, lists solely in-frame clones and lacks some. The sample records 150,000 to 200,000 clones, around 80% being singletons. Germline CDR1 and CDR2: LGHNA and YSLEER. The V end lost 1 base, the J end lost 5 bases, and 18 bases lay between the germline ends. This CDR3 contains 16 residues. The chain employs TRBV4-3 and TRBJ2-7; TRBD2 might be the D (6 bases). The TCR sequence derives from a young woman in good health and CMV-seronegative. The sample comprised PBMCs. The CDR3 region is CASSQARGRSLHEQYF. The CDR3 DNA sequence: TGCGCCAGCAGCCAAGCGCGGGGCAGGTCCCTACACGAGCAGTACTTC.